The rows below give T cell receptor beta chains drawn from one sample of a study of blood T cell repertoires in COVID-19. Assay: immunoSEQ multiplex PCR; the TCRdb copy retains only in-frame clones and omits some. The table lists 95,000 to 150,000 clones, around 89% of them singletons, with about 1.6% in the top ten. Input material: peripheral blood. Every receptor here comes from a human donor in a cohort sampled during active COVID-19. Both conserved end residues are part of each CDR3. Fields, in order: clone size, V gene, D gene, J gene, CDR3 DNA, CDR3 protein. The D gene is left open where the match is weak. Clone size is not always given. Where it is, it says once, few, many or a class for expanded clones.

size: -
V: TRBV15
D: -
J: TRBJ2-7
DNA: TGTGCCACCAGCAGAGATCCAGGGGCCTACGAGCAGTACTTC
CDR3: CATSRDPGAYEQYF

size: -
V: TRBV5-1
D: TRBD1
J: TRBJ2-5
DNA: TGCGCCAGCAGCGTCCCTACAGGGGGAGAGACCCAGTACTTC
CDR3: CASSVPTGGETQYF

size: -
V: TRBV18
D: TRBD2
J: TRBJ2-2
DNA: TGTGCCAGCTCACCACGACCTAGCGGGGGGGCCTCCGGGGAGCTGTTTTTT
CDR3: CASSPRPSGGASGELFF

size: -
V: TRBV18
D: TRBD1
J: TRBJ2-7
DNA: TGTGCCAGCTCAACAACCGGGACAGGGGTCGAGCAGTACTTC
CDR3: CASSTTGTGVEQYF

size: once
V: TRBV19
D: -
J: TRBJ2-1
DNA: TGTGCCAGTAGTATAGTCGGGGGAGGGGGGAATGAGCAGTTCTTC
CDR3: CASSIVGGGGNEQFF

size: -
V: TRBV12-3/TRBV12-4
D: TRBD1
J: TRBJ2-1
DNA: TGTGCCAGCAAGCCTACAGGGGGAGAGCAGTTCTTC
CDR3: CASKPTGGEQFF

size: -
V: TRBV19
D: TRBD2
J: TRBJ2-7
DNA: TGTGCCAGTAGTAGACAGGGGGTGACTAGCGGGAGAATTGAGCAGTACTTC
CDR3: CASSRQGVTSGRIEQYF

size: -
V: TRBV10-3
D: TRBD2
J: TRBJ2-3
DNA: TGTGCCATCAGTGGGACTAGCGGGAGGGCAGATACGCAGTATTTT
CDR3: CAISGTSGRADTQYF

size: -
V: TRBV30
D: TRBD1
J: TRBJ1-2
DNA: TGTGCCGGCCAAGGGGACAGCTATGGCTACACCTTC
CDR3: CAGQGDSYGYTF

size: once
V: TRBV18
D: TRBD1
J: TRBJ1-2
DNA: TGTGCCAGCTCACCACTTGACCGGGACAGGGTTTTGGGGTATGGCTACACCTTC
CDR3: CASSPLDRDRVLGYGYTF

size: -
V: TRBV19
D: TRBD1
J: TRBJ1-1
DNA: TGTGCCAGTAGTCTTGACAGGGGAAACATGAACACTGAAGCTTTCTTT
CDR3: CASSLDRGNMNTEAFF

size: -
V: TRBV5-8
D: -
J: TRBJ1-2
DNA: TGTGCCAGCATCCTCTACGGCTACACCTTC
CDR3: CASILYGYTF

size: once
V: TRBV10-1
D: -
J: TRBJ2-3
DNA: TGCGCCAGCAGTGATTCTAGATTCCAGTATTTT
CDR3: CASSDSRFQYF

size: -
V: TRBV24-1
D: TRBD2
J: TRBJ2-7
DNA: TGTGCCACCAGTGACCCTCCTAGCGGGCGGGAAGGGTTC
CDR3: CATSDPPSGREGF

size: -
V: TRBV5-1
D: TRBD1
J: TRBJ1-6
DNA: TGCGCCAGCAGCGTACTGGGACAGCTTTATTCACCCCTCCACTTT
CDR3: CASSVLGQLYSPLHF

size: -
V: TRBV24-1
D: TRBD2
J: TRBJ2-1
DNA: TGTGCCACCAGTGATTTGGAAGTAGCGGGAGGGAATGAGCAGTTCTTC
CDR3: CATSDLEVAGGNEQFF

size: -
V: TRBV20-1
D: TRBD2
J: TRBJ2-3
DNA: TGCAGTGCTAGTTCTCCGGCGGGGGGGACAGATACGCAGTATTTT
CDR3: CSASSPAGGTDTQYF

size: -
V: TRBV30
D: -
J: TRBJ1-2
DNA: TGTGCCTGGAGTGTGGGGGCTCCGTATGGCTACACCTTC
CDR3: CAWSVGAPYGYTF

size: once
V: TRBV5-1
D: TRBD1
J: TRBJ2-3
DNA: TGCGCCAGCAGCCCGTGGGACAGGGGTACAGATACGCAGTATTTT
CDR3: CASSPWDRGTDTQYF

size: -
V: TRBV5-1
D: -
J: TRBJ1-1
DNA: TGCGCCAGCAGCCGATTCAGTGGGGGACAAACTGAAGCTTTCTTT
CDR3: CASSRFSGGQTEAFF

size: -
V: TRBV7-9
D: TRBD1
J: TRBJ1-6
DNA: TGTGCCAGCAGCTCCCGGACAGGGCCAATGGATTCACCCCTCCACTTT
CDR3: CASSSRTGPMDSPLHF

size: -
V: TRBV29-1
D: -
J: TRBJ1-2
DNA: TGCAGCGTTGGAGGGAACTATGGCTACACCTTC
CDR3: CSVGGNYGYTF

size: -
V: TRBV21-1
D: -
J: TRBJ1-6
DNA: TGTGCCAGCAGCAAAGCGCTAGGCAATTCACCCCTCCACTTT
CDR3: CASSKALGNSPLHF

size: -
V: TRBV5-6
D: -
J: TRBJ2-3
DNA: TGTGCCAGCAGCTTCGGCGGGTTAGGTACGCAGTATTTT
CDR3: CASSFGGLGTQYF

size: -
V: TRBV4-1
D: TRBD2
J: TRBJ2-4
DNA: TGCGCCAGCAGCCAATTACTAGCGGGAGGGCCTGGAAACATTCAGTACTTC
CDR3: CASSQLLAGGPGNIQYF

size: -
V: TRBV11-3
D: -
J: TRBJ2-1
DNA: TGTGCCAGCAGCTTAAGTGCGGAATACAATGAGCAGTTCTTC
CDR3: CASSLSAEYNEQFF

size: -
V: TRBV29-1
D: TRBD1
J: TRBJ1-1
DNA: TGCAGCGTTGAAAAAGGACAGGCCCGAAACACTGAAGCTTTCTTT
CDR3: CSVEKGQARNTEAFF

size: -
V: TRBV29-1
D: -
J: TRBJ2-3
DNA: TGCAGCGTTGAAAGGAGGACCCTCGAGGGAGATACGCAGTATTTT
CDR3: CSVERRTLEGDTQYF